This TCR beta chain was observed in a study of shared clonotypes between healthy human individuals. V gave up 4 bases and J gave up 3 bases; unmatched junction bases: 8. The CDR3 is 17 residues long. Per the germline V gene, CDR1 is LGHNA and CDR2 is YNFKEQ. Study-wide results and caveats: Shared clonotypes: 4.5% to 5% naive CD4, about 3.5% naive CD8, 2% to 2.5% memory CD4, 0.4% memory CD8. Owing to a small donor count, the genetic and exposure-history diversity represented was limited.

The protocol was immunoSEQ multiplex PCR, while the TCRdb copy is restricted to in-frame clones and leaves out a portion. The data show over 1.4 million clones, with over 95% seen just once and approximately 1% held by the top ten. Concerning this clone: Its antigen is not identified.

Sequencing was carried out using naive CD4+ T cells sorted from blood. Subset defined: CD45RA+ positively selected. The chain links TRBV4-2 to TRBJ2-1; 11 bases match TRBD2. This TCR came from a man younger than 45 in good health. The DNA for the CDR3 is TGTGCCAGCAGCCCGGAGGTAGCGGGAGGGATCTACAATGAGCAGTTCTTC. Encoded protein: CASSPEVAGGIYNEQFF.